This T cell receptor beta chain was found in a study of blood T cells in healthy people across ages. The study, taken as a whole, reports: It was not known whether donors were CMV positive (a possible confounder of expanded clonotype changes). Long-lived donors exceeded aged donors in naive CD4+ cells and diversity.

CDR1 and CDR2 from the germline V gene are LNHDA and SQIVND (reference sequence). V lost 3 bases, J lost 1 base, and 12 bases lay in between. This CDR3 is 15 amino acids long. A word on this clonotype: Its matching antigen is unknown.

Primers used in a second PCR of roughly 7 to 12 cycles were a sample-barcoded 5' primer and a J-beta primer mix. TCRdb re-called the 5' RACE reads through MiXCR, storing one row per CDR3 protein. The sample holds approximately 290,000 distinct CDR3 sequences; 25% to 30% are singletons and the top ten take 29%. The study drew donors from healthy Caucasian individuals in Russia aged about 6 to 100. The sample was blood. The sequence was obtained from a woman aged 70-85 years in good health. The V gene is TRBV19, the J gene TRBJ1-1; no firm D call. Here the CDR3 DNA reads TGTGCCAGTAGTATTGGGGTCGTCGGGAACACTGAAGCTTTCTTT. As protein: CASSIGVVGNTEAFF. Filled out from reference TRBV19 and TRBJ1-1, the complete variable domain reads DGGITQSPKYLFRKEGQNVTLSCEQNLNHDAMYWYRQDPGQGLRLIYYSQIVNDFQKGDIAEGYSVSREKKESFPLTVTSAQKNPTAFYLCASSIGVVGNTEAFFGQGTRLTVV.